This TCR beta chain was found in a study of T cell responses to AZD1222 COVID-19 vaccine. Whole-study findings and limits: Clonal diversity was possibly underestimated, and white British individuals and females predominated among donors. Spike-specific TCR breadth and depth both grew after two AZD1222 doses.

The germline V gene has CDR1 SGHRS and CDR2 YFSETQ. The CDR3 has 15 residues. V was clipped by 6 bases and J by 3 bases; unmatched bases: 9. Assay: immunoSEQ multiplex PCR; the TCRdb copy retains only in-frame clones and omits some. This table has more than 110,000 clones, roughly 90% appearing once. Regarding this clone: Its antigen remains unidentified.

This specimen was peripheral blood, taken on day 0 of AZD1222 vaccination. The chain uses TRBV5-1 and TRBJ2-7, with TRBD1 matching 10 bases. The origin of this receptor is an adult in good health. The CDR3 sequence is CASNPGTGALYEQYF. CDR3 bases: TGCGCCAGCAACCCCGGGACAGGGGCCCTCTACGAGCAGTACTTC.